Sequencing of this TCR beta chain was carried out in a study of blood T cells in healthy people across ages. Germline-derived CDR1 and CDR2 are MNHEY and SMNVEV (reference sequence). The CDR3 contains 14 residues. Between the trimmed V and J ends, which lost 6 bases and 3 bases, there was a span of 15 bases. There are a few counts of this clonotype. Its target is unknown. Extraction of total RNA produced a minimum of 5 micrograms from each sample. Study outcomes and limitations: The study could not conclusively compare naive and antigen-experienced cells, given its unsorted PBMCs. It was found that TCR beta diversity correlated strongly with the percentage of naive T cells.

The use of a sample-barcoded 5' primer and a J-beta primer mix characterized a second PCR of roughly 6 to 11 cycles. Each cDNA molecule was tagged by a template-switch adaptor with 12 random nucleotides. From the 5' RACE reads, TCRdb called clonotypes with MiXCR, one entry per CDR3 protein. The sample holds about 1,400,000 distinct CDR3 sequences, approximately 63% seen once. The material sequenced was blood. This clonotype was obtained from a man aged 18 to 35 in good health. V is TRBV27 and J is TRBJ2-7; D gene ambiguous. The CDR3 bases are TGTGCCAGCAGCTCGCAAGGTTTGGGCTACGAGCAGTACTTC. It encodes CASSSQGLGYEQYF.